This TCR beta chain was captured in a study of CD8+ T cells in alopecia areata. Study summary: Severity was scored as percentage of affected scalp area in treated patients.

Germline-derived CDR1 and CDR2 are SNHLY and FYNNEI. Trimming removed 1 base at V and 2 bases at J, with 15 bases between. The CDR3 covers 17 residues. RNA was extracted and reverse transcribed into cDNA as the sequencing template. Sequencing was performed with immunoSEQ multiplex PCR; in TCRdb, only in-frame clones are kept and a portion is missing. The repertoire holds roughly 140,000 clones, with roughly 82% as singletons. Documented treatment: oral pan-JAK inhibitor, 5-10 mg twice daily. The clonotype comes from a human donor with alopecia areata. This sequence joins TRBV2 and TRBJ1-5, with D perhaps TRBD1 (5 bases). The input for sequencing was CD8+ T cells sorted from blood, taken at week 4, from a patient treated with tofacitinib. The CDR3 bases are TGTGCCAGCAGTGAAGGGAGAAGCAGGGATGGCAATCAGCCCCAGCATTTT. It yields the protein CASSEGRSRDGNQPQHF. The full variable domain, rest sourced from reference TRBV2 and TRBJ1-5, is EPEVTQTPSHQVTQMGQEVILRCVPISNHLYFYWYRQILGQKVEFLVSFYNNEISEKSEIFDDQFSVERPDGSNFTLKIRSTKLEDSAMYFCASSEGRSRDGNQPQHFGDGTRLSIL.